The rows below give T cell receptor beta chains drawn from one sample of a study of shared T cell receptors in the human thymus. Data came from immunoSEQ multiplex PCR; TCRdb stores just in-frame clones and leaves some out. The sample shows under 700,000 clones, around 78% of them seen only once. These sequences were also reported in another study, on human thymus T cells.

Sequenced input: thymocytes. All receptors derive from a boy under two years old with a congenital heart defect. The CDR3 runs from the conserved cysteine through the conserved F or W. The D gene is left open where the match is weak. Only some rows state a clone size, as once, few, many or a class for expanded clones.

D	size	V	CDR3
-	once	TRBV7-9	CASSLKFGGSYNEQFF
-	-	TRBV4-2	CASSPGPVGGRVTEQYF
-	once	TRBV7-2	CASSQRVAGHNEQFF
TRBD2	few	TRBV27	CASSLLFTSGNTDTQYF
-	-	TRBV21-1	CASSKVEGTGIYEQYF
TRBD2	-	TRBV5-4	CASSPLGGRGTGELFF
-	-	TRBV27	CASSPQVNNEQFF
TRBD1	-	TRBV6-1	CASTEDRGSYNEQFF
TRBD2	-	TRBV28	CASSFWLAGGPDHTDTQYF
TRBD1	-	TRBV14	CASSQKKWSGQGWDEQYF
TRBD2	-	TRBV29-1	CSVQGTSGSSSYEQYF
TRBD1	-	TRBV4-1	CASSWDRGTSGNTIYF
-	-	TRBV27	CASAYRDNQPQHF
-	-	TRBV19	CASSNPLDSVGYEQYF
-	-	TRBV2	CASSGQTGTYETQYF
-	once	TRBV9	CASSFPHGTPGGSGNTIYF
TRBD2	-	TRBV7-3	CASSLTHSGRGSYNEQFF
-	-	TRBV14	CASSQEGAGPSGNTIYF
TRBD2	-	TRBV4-3	CASSRDRDYQETQYF
-	-	TRBV2	CASSTGLSSGNTIYF
TRBD2	-	TRBV27	CASSLRATSETQYF
-	-	TRBV7-6	CASSLVPGASNNEQFF
-	-	TRBV28	CASSLPGATGELFF
TRBD1	-	TRBV18	CASSPGTGSWSGANVLTF
TRBD1	-	TRBV27	CASRGTGSRETQYF
-	-	TRBV5-6	CASSLGPASRGEKLFF
-	-	TRBV4-1	CASSPEERVPSVQYF
TRBD2	-	TRBV10-1	CASSESTSGSLKYSYNEQFF
TRBD2	few	TRBV11-2	CASSLGLAGDLDTGELFF
-	few	TRBV14	CASSHSPGMLPYEQYF
-	-	TRBV30	CAWSCSRQNTEAFF
-	few	TRBV10-1	CASLRGDQPQHF
-	-	TRBV14	CASSQGTYSGATGELFF
TRBD2	-	TRBV9	CASSTAGVAGGYQETQYF
TRBD1	-	TRBV6-5	CASSQVRTGSKPQHF
-	-	TRBV4-2	CASSQGGPLTFTADYEQYF
-	-	TRBV6-1	CASTQGEDACGELFF
TRBD2	-	TRBV5-4	CASSFRSWGLPYEQYF
-	-	TRBV5-1	CASRQRRAFTEAFF
-	-	TRBV27	CASSPIGGWAYEQYF
TRBD2	-	TRBV11-2	CASRRGTSAPPGTQYF
-	-	TRBV5-6	CASSAGSYNEQFF
TRBD2	-	TRBV4-1	CASSQDGASGTYEQYF
-	-	TRBV29-1	CSVESLDYEETQYF
TRBD1	-	TRBV27	CASHRGGSTEAFF
-	-	TRBV28	CASSYRATGSGNTIYF
-	-	TRBV6-5	CASSPKHTGTGELFF
TRBD2	-	TRBV29-1	CSTPGDGGYNEQFF
TRBD2	-	TRBV25-1	CASSYSGRAGETQYF
-	-	TRBV14	CASSPWVSGVYTF
-	-	TRBV10-2	CASSEGGGPHRELFF
TRBD1	few	TRBV4-1	CASSPGEGTGYEQFF
TRBD1	-	TRBV6-1	CASSVVQGRNTEAFF
-	-	TRBV7-9	CASSLAGEEGQPQHF
TRBD2	-	TRBV5-1	CASSSGGLAGGRDTQYF